This entry features one TCR beta chain sequence. The sample is drawn from a study of blood T cell repertoires in COVID-19. Original analysis: The assay estimated nucleated cells by amplifying reference gene primers. Only in-frame clones appear in the TCRdb table, and some are missing; sequencing was by immunoSEQ multiplex PCR. V, J and clone size were drawn from that table, and D and trimming were deduced from the DNA. The sample has under 350,000 clones, roughly 90% seen once; the top ten hold roughly 7.3%. In germline, CDR1 is MDHEN, CDR2 SYDVKM. The CDR3 is made up of 15 amino acids. With 5 bases clipped from V and 3 bases from J, the junction kept 5 bases outside the gene matches.

This chain uses TRBV28 with TRBJ2-1, with 9 bases aligning to TRBD1. The receptor was derived from a woman aged 30 to 39 with COVID-19, enrolled during active disease. Specimen: peripheral blood. CDR3: CASSPSDRGYNEQFF. CDR3 nucleotides: TGTGCCAGCAGTCCCTCGGACAGGGGCTACAATGAGCAGTTCTTC.